The source of this T cell receptor (beta chain) is a study of beta chain features in type 1 diabetes. For the study at large: Cell yields, age and gender were similar between patients and healthy donors. Study-level points and caveats: Moderate yet significant TCRB CDR3 shortening was seen in Type 1 diabetes patients in all four CD4+ subsets.

The investigators reverse transcribed all of the isolated RNA, so they sequenced expressed TCRB transcripts. Produced via immunoSEQ multiplex PCR; TCRdb's table is partial and in-frame only. The sample yields hundreds of thousands of clones, 13% seen once. Sorting with CD45RO/CCR7/CD25/CD127/CD95/CD27 yielded naive, central memory, regulatory and stem-like memory CD4+ cells. Notes on this clone: Its antigen is currently unknown. Other DNA sequences from this sample encode an identical CDR3 as well.

Sequencing used naive CD4+ T cells from blood. The clonotype originates from a young man with type 1 diabetes.

The CDR3 DNA sequence: TGCGCCAGCAGCTTCGCAGGGGCGAACACCGGGGAGCTGTTTTTT. Translation gives CASSFAGANTGELFF. The rearrangement joins TRBV5-1 to TRBJ2-2; TRBD1 is a possible D gene (6 bases). V lost 2 bases to trimming and J lost 0 bases, with 8 bases between them. The CDR3 runs 15 residues. Per the germline V gene, CDR1 is SGHRS and CDR2 is YFSETQ.